This T cell receptor beta chain was profiled in a study of blood T cell repertoires in COVID-19. About the study: Whether acute or convalescent, the COVID-19 samples came from the United States, Italy and Spain. In each case, the material was cDNA or gDNA derived from T cells, B-cell-depleted T cells, or PBMCs.

Study processing details: Amplification of reference gene primers was used by the study to estimate nucleated cell counts. Sequenced by immunoSEQ multiplex PCR; TCRdb stores in-frame clones only, minus some. V and J calls and clone size are those listed in that table; D and trimming were worked out from the DNA. The data contain 250,000 to 350,000 clones, around nine tenths of them seen just once; the ten biggest clones take up under 15%. V was clipped by 4 bases and J by 4 bases; unmatched bases: 11. There are 18 residues in the CDR3. Germline CDR1 SGHTA, CDR2 FQGNSA. Source material: peripheral blood. The chain uses TRBV7-2 and TRBJ2-2; 11 bases line up with TRBD2. The sequence came from a woman between 55 and 75 years old with acute or convalescent COVID-19. The CDR3 DNA follows: TGTGCCAGCAGCTCCCGGGGTAGCGGGAGGGCCGTCACCGGGGAGCTGTTTTTT. Its protein product is CASSSRGSGRAVTGELFF.